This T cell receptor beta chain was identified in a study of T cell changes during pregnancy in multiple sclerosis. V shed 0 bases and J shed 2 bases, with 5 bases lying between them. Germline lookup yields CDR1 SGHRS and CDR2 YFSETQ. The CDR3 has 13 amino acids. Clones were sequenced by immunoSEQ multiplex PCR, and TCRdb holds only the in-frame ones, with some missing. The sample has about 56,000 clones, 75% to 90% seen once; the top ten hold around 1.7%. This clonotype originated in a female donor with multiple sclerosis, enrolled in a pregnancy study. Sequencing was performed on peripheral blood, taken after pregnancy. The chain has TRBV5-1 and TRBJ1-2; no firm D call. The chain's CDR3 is CASSLDRNYGYTF. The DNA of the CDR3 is TGCGCCAGCAGCTTGGACAGAAACTATGGCTACACCTTC.